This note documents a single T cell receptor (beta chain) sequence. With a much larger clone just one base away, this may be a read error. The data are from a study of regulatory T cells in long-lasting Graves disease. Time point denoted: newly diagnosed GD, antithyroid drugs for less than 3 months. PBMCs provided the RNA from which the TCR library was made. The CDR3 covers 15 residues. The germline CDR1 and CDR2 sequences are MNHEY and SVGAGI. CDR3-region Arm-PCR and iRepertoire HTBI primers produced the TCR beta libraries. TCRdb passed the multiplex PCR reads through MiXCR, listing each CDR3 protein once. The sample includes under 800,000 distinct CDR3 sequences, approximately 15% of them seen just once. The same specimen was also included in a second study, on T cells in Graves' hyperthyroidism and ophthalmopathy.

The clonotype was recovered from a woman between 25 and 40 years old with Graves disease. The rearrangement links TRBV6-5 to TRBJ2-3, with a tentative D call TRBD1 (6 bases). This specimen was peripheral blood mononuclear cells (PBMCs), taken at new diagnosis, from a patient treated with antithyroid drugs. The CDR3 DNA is TGTGGCAGCAGTTACTCAGGGGCGTTGACAGATACGCAGTATTTT. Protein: CGSSYSGALTDTQYF.